This T cell receptor (beta chain) was captured by sequencing in a study of cytomegalovirus exposure and HLA in healthy donors. Points on this clone: Its cognate antigen is unknown.

Researchers ran the PCR with 60 Vbeta and 13 Jbeta primers. Libraries were prepared by immunoSEQ multiplex PCR; TCRdb keeps only in-frame clonotypes and omits some of them. The sample carries some 180,000 clones, over 60% recorded once. Study conclusions and caveats: There were 160 or so TCR beta chains listed as cytomegalovirus-associated. Immune exposure data for these donors was limited to CMV serostatus.

V lost 8 bases, J lost 4 bases, and 4 bases stayed unmatched. The CDR3 runs 11 residues. From germline, CDR1 is DFQATT and CDR2 SNEGSKA (reference sequence). This chain joins TRBV20-1 and TRBJ1-1, with TRBD1 identical over 7 bases. The clonotype comes from a young man in good health and CMV-seronegative. Sequenced material: PBMCs. CDR3 sequence (DNA): TGCAGTTACAGGGGAGGCACTGAAGCTTTCTTT. Amino acids: CSYRGGTEAFF.